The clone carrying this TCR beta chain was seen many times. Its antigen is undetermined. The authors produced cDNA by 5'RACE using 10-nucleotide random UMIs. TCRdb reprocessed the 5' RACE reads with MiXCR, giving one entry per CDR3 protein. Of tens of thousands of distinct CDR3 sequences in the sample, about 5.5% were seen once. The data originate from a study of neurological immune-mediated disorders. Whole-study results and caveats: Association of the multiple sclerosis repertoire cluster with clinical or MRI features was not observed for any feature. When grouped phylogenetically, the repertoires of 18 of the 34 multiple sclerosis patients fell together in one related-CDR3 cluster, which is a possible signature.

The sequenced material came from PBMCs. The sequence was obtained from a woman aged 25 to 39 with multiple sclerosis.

The CDR3 is CASSDLSQRISYNEQFF. CDR3 DNA sequence: TGTGCCAGCAGTGACCTCTCCCAGAGGATCTCCTACAATGAGCAGTTCTTC. The V call is TRBV6-2 or TRBV6-3, the J call TRBJ2-1; D call uncertain. V was shortened by 5 bases and J by 0 bases, with 17 bases between the two germline ends. The CDR3 spans 17 residues. Germline CDR1 and CDR2: MNHEY and SVGEGT.